This TCR beta chain comes out of a study of tumor and adjacent non-tumor tissue in lung cancer. Study-level information: Histology: under 15 adenocarcinoma, a couple of squamous cell carcinoma, 1 small cell lung cancer. Overall study results and limits: Tumor repertoires had a smaller top 100 clone share than normal lung. Tumor TCR diversity, when higher, was linked to shorter survival. TCR diversity was significantly greater in tumor than normal lung tissue.

Three rounds of nested PCR, following a modified ARM-PCR protocol, produced the TCRbeta library. TCRdb passed the multiplex PCR reads through MiXCR, listing each CDR3 protein once. Of tens of thousands of distinct CDR3 sequences in the sample, 65% to 90% were seen once. This CDR3 contains 14 residues. CDR1 and CDR2 (germline): DFQATT, SNEGSKA (reference sequence). The template was RNA from unsorted bulk tissue. About this clonotype itself: No antigen is known for it. The CDR3 end shows no conserved phenylalanine or tryptophan, and so a read error is likely.

The TCR sequence derives from a woman aged 45-60 years with non-small cell lung cancer. This chain links TRBV20-1 with TRBJ2-1; D ambiguous. Sequencing input: lung tumor tissue. The CDR3 region has the DNA TGCAGTGCTAGAGGTTGGCCAAACCACAATGATCAGTTCGTC. It translates to CSARGWPNHNDQFV.